This T cell receptor beta chain was captured by sequencing in a study of CD8 T cells in Susac syndrome. Study-level information: Blood was drawn from Susac syndrome patients while they were therapy-naive, on corticosteroids, or on intravenous immunoglobulin alone.

Purification of the CD8+ and CD4+ T cells relied on negative isolation, and TEMRA cells underwent FACS enrichment. Germline CDR1 and CDR2: SNHLY and FYNNEI. After removal of 7 bases from V and 1 base from J, the junction contained 5 bases not matched to a gene. The CDR3 runs 14 residues. Study-wide results and limits: The authors found no clonal expansion in Susac syndrome CD4+ T cell repertoires.

About this clonotype itself: The target antigen is unknown.

After extraction with the RNeasy kit, 0.5 to 1 ug of the RNA was reverse transcribed using random hexamers. A multiplex approach, immunoSEQ multiplex PCR, amplified TCR beta CDR3 across 54 Vbeta and 13 Jbeta. TCRdb redid the calling of the immunoSEQ multiplex PCR reads with MiXCR, one entry per CDR3 protein. The table shows some 99,000 distinct CDR3 sequences, with about 95% occurring only once. The TCR sequence derives from a human donor with Susac syndrome. J is TRBJ2-5 and V is TRBV2; 8 positions match TRBD1. Sequenced: CD4+ T cells from PBMCs. The CDR3, as DNA: TGTGCCAGCATGGCCAGGGGGCTCCAAGAGACCCAGTACTTC. Its protein is CASMARGLQETQYF.